The clone carrying this T cell receptor beta chain occurred many times. Its specificity is unknown. This record belongs to a study of cytomegalovirus exposure and HLA in healthy donors. Study background: Samples from HLA-typed donors yielded approximately 88 million unique TCRs in an early data release. Points from the study as a whole: Reportedly, fewer N-insertions than the roughly 700-donor mean appeared in an Asian-associated ancestry cluster in a later analysis.

This CDR3 has 13 residues. Germline V gene lookup returns CDR1 LNHDA and CDR2 SQIVND (reference sequence). Deletions cut 5 bases from V and 0 bases from J, with 8 bases between. The PCR contained 60 Vbeta and 13 Jbeta primers. Libraries were prepared by immunoSEQ multiplex PCR; TCRdb keeps only in-frame clonotypes and omits some of them. The table has approximately 130,000 clones, around 77% seen once. The specimen was PBMCs. J is TRBJ2-7 and V is TRBV19; no clear D. The sequence was collected from a man aged 50 to 59 in good health and CMV-seronegative. CDR3 sequence (DNA): TGTGCCAGTAGTTTGACACTCTCCTACGAGCAGTACTTC. Translated: CASSLTLSYEQYF.